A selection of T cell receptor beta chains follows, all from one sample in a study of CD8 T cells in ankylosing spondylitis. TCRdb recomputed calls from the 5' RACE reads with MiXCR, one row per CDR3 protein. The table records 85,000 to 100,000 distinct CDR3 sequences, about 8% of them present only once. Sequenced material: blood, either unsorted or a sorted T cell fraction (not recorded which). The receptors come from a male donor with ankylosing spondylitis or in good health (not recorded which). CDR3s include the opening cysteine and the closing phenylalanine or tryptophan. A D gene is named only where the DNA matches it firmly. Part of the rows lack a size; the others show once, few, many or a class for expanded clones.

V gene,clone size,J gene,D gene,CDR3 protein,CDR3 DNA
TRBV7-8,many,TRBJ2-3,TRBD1,CASSTNRGKTDTQYF,TGTGCCAGCAGCACGAACAGGGGGAAAACAGATACGCAGTATTTT
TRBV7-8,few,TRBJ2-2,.,CASSLGGSAGELFF,TGTGCCAGCAGCTTAGGTGGGAGCGCCGGGGAGCTGTTTTTT
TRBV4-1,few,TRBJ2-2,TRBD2,CASSQRPGLASTGELFF,TGCGCCAGCAGCCAGAGACCGGGACTAGCCTCGACCGGGGAGCTGTTTTTT
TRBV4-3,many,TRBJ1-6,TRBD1,CASSQDAGQGFRNSPLHF,TGCGCCAGCAGCCAAGATGCGGGACAGGGTTTTCGGAATTCACCCCTCCACTTT
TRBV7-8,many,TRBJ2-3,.,CASSLGYRDQNTDTQYF,TGTGCCAGCAGCTTAGGGTACAGGGACCAAAACACAGATACGCAGTATTTT
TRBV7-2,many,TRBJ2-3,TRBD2,CASSLGAAGGPVDTQYF,TGTGCCAGCAGCTTAGGGGCAGCGGGGGGGCCGGTAGATACGCAGTATTTT
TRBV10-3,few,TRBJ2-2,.,CAISEVREATGELFF,TGTGCCATCAGTGAAGTGAGGGAAGCCACCGGGGAGCTGTTTTTT
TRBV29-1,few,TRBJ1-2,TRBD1,CSVGTGTGSGGYTF,TGCAGCGTGGGGACCGGGACAGGGTCCGGTGGCTACACCTTC
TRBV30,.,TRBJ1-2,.,CAWSWGGSYGYTF,TGTGCCTGGAGTTGGGGCGGGTCGTATGGCTACACCTTC
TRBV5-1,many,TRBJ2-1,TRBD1,CASSMSPTGQGNEQFF,TGCGCCAGCAGCATGAGCCCGACAGGGCAAGGTAATGAGCAGTTCTTC
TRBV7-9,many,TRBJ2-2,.,CASRSFQGTGELFF,TGTGCCAGCAGATCGTTTCAGGGCACCGGGGAGCTGTTTTTT
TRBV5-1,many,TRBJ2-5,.,CASSLEETQYF,TGCGCCAGCAGCTTGGAAGAGACCCAGTACTTC
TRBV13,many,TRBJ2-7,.,CASSLALGQWGAPFSYEQYF,TGTGCCAGCAGCTTGGCGTTAGGACAGTGGGGGGCCCCCTTCTCCTACGAGCAGTACTTC
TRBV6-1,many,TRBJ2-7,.,CASSPLDEYVSEQYF,TGTGCCAGCAGCCCACTGGATGAGTATGTGAGCGAGCAGTACTTC
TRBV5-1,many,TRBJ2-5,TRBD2,CASSLDPAGVQETQYF,TGCGCCAGCAGCTTGGATCCAGCGGGAGTTCAAGAGACCCAGTACTTC
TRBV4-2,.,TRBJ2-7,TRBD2,CASSQLLAASSYEQYF,TGTGCCAGCAGCCAGCTACTAGCGGCCTCCTCCTACGAGCAGTACTTC
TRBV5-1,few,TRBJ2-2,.,CASSPTQGLGTGELFF,TGCGCCAGCAGCCCCACCCAGGGACTCGGGACCGGGGAGCTGTTTTTT
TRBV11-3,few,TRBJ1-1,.,CASSFDGDTEAFF,TGTGCCAGCAGCTTCGACGGGGACACTGAAGCTTTCTTT
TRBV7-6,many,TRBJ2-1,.,CASSLILLNSSYNEQFF,TGTGCCAGCAGCTTAATACTTCTGAACAGCTCCTACAATGAGCAGTTCTTC
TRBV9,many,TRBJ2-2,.,CASSPSGGDTGELFF,TGTGCCAGCAGCCCCAGTGGAGGGGACACCGGGGAGCTGTTTTTT
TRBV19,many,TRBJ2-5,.,CASGTLGETQYF,TGTGCCAGTGGGACACTGGGAGAGACCCAGTACTTC
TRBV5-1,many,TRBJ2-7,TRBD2,CASSSGLAGVNEQYF,TGCGCCAGCAGCTCGGGACTAGCGGGAGTCAACGAGCAGTACTTC
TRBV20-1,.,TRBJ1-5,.,CSARLRSNQPQHF,TGCAGTGCTAGGCTTCGTAGCAATCAGCCCCAGCATTTT
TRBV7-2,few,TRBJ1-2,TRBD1,CASSPGQGGIYGYTF,TGTGCCAGCAGCCCCGGACAGGGGGGTATCTATGGCTACACCTTC
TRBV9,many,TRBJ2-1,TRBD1,CASTRQGAYNEQFF,TGTGCCAGCACCCGACAGGGGGCCTACAATGAGCAGTTCTTC
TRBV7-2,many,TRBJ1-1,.,CASSPSWGDTEAFF,TGTGCCAGCAGCCCCTCCTGGGGGGACACTGAAGCTTTCTTT
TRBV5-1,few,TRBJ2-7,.,CASSPGWMAYEQYF,TGCGCCAGCAGCCCAGGATGGATGGCTTACGAGCAGTACTTC
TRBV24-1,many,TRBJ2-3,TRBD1,CATSDPRDRGLDTQYF,TGTGCCACCAGTGATCCCCGGGACAGGGGATTGGATACGCAGTATTTT
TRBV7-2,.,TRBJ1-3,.,CASSLVRAGNTIYF,TGTGCCAGCAGCTTAGTCAGGGCTGGAAACACCATATATTTT
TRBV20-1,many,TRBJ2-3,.,CSARARHSTDTQYF,TGCAGTGCTAGAGCCAGGCATTCCACAGATACGCAGTATTTT
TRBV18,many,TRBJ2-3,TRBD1,CASSRPGQGTTDTQYF,TGTGCCAGCTCACGCCCGGGACAGGGGACGACAGATACGCAGTATTTT
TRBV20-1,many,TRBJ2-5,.,CSATTDRQETQYF,TGCAGTGCTACCACGGACAGACAAGAGACCCAGTACTTC
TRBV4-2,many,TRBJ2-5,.,CASSQANEQETQYF,TGTGCCAGCAGCCAAGCCAACGAGCAAGAGACCCAGTACTTC
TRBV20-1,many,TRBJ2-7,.,CSASLAATYEQYF,TGCAGTGCTAGTTTAGCGGCGACCTACGAGCAGTACTTC
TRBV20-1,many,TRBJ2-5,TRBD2,CSGTTSLETQYF,TGCAGTGGCACGACTAGCTTGGAGACCCAGTACTTC
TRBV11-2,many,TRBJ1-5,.,CASSVGLGGNQPQHF,TGTGCCAGCAGTGTGGGGTTAGGGGGCAATCAGCCCCAGCATTTT
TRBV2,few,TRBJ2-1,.,CASTTGAGTSNREQFF,TGTGCCAGCACTACAGGGGCCGGGACTAGTAATCGTGAGCAGTTCTTC
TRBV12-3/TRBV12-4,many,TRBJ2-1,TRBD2,CASGLSGLDSYEQFF,TGTGCCAGCGGACTATCGGGACTAGATTCGTACGAGCAGTTCTTC
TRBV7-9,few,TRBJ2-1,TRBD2,CASSLPTSGGYKQFF,TGTGCCAGCAGCTTACCCACTAGCGGGGGGTATAAGCAGTTCTTC
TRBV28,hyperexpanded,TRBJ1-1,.,CASSLTRGGTEAFF,TGTGCCAGCAGTTTAACCCGGGGGGGCACTGAAGCTTTCTTT
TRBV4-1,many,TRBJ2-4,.,CASSQDLRVAKNIQYF,TGCGCCAGCAGCCAAGATCTTCGAGTAGCCAAAAACATTCAGTACTTC
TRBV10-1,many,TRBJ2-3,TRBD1,CASSRQGGTDTQYF,TGCGCCAGCAGTCGACAGGGAGGCACAGATACGCAGTATTTT
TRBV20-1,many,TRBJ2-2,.,CSARDRVTGELFF,TGCAGTGCTAGAGATAGGGTCACCGGGGAGCTGTTTTTT